What follows are 14 T cell receptor beta chains derived from one specimen sequenced in a study of T cells in Graves' hyperthyroidism and ophthalmopathy. TCR beta CDR3 regions were amplified from RNA. Carried out on the TCR CDR3, a first-round RT-PCR used the HTBI primer set. TCRdb analysed the multiplex PCR reads with MiXCR anew, one entry per CDR3 protein. The table shows about 640,000 distinct CDR3 sequences, with less than 25% occurring only once. The specimen sequenced was blood. The receptors shown here come from a man in his thirties or forties with Graves' ophthalmopathy.

This clonotype has a count of ten or more. The gene calls are TRBV7-2 and TRBJ2-2; 14 bases line up with TRBD2. CDR3 length equals 17 residues. The V gene's germline CDR1 is SGHTA and CDR2 FQGNSA. V lost 10 bases, J lost 4 bases, and 11 bases stayed unmatched. The CDR3 loop reads CATPAGLAGAGTGELFF. As DNA, the CDR3 is TGTGCCACCCCGGCGGGACTAGCGGGGGCGGGCACCGGGGAGCTGTTTTTT.

The chain uses TRBV4-1 and TRBJ1-2; D is unresolved. This CDR3 has 14 residues. The ends were cut back, 1 base at V and 9 bases at J, with 15 bases in the middle. Germline-derived CDR1 and CDR2 are MGHRA and YSYEKL. CDR3 sequence: CASSQVGQLKSYTF. CDR3 in DNA: TGCGCCAGCAGCCAAGTAGGCCAGCTAAAGAGCTACACCTTC.

The chain employs TRBV6-1 and TRBJ2-3, with TRBD2 matching over 15 bases. The J segment lost 3 bases and the V segment lost 10 bases, leaving 17 bases of the junction unmatched. Germline lookup yields CDR1 MNHNS and CDR2 SASEGT. CDR3 size: 19 residues. In nucleotides, the CDR3 is TGTGCCACCCGGGATGGGACTAGCGGGAGGTCCGGAGCTACAGATACGCAGTATTTT. Translation: CATRDGTSGRSGATDTQYF.

This clonotype came up a few times. The chain's CDR3 is CASSVRPDEQFF. CDR3 in DNA: TGTGCCAGCAGTGTCAGACCCGATGAGCAGTTCTTC. The chain combines TRBV2 with TRBJ2-1; D is unresolved. The V gene lost 4 bases and the J gene lost 8 bases, with 9 bases spanning the gap. This CDR3 comprises 12 residues. The germline gives CDR1 SNHLY, CDR2 FYNNEI.

The table lists this clonotype with a few counts. The gene calls are TRBV6-5 and TRBJ2-7; 8 bases agree with TRBD1. The CDR3 runs to 14 residues. Germline V gene data show CDR1 as MNHEY and CDR2 as SVGAGI. Trimming took 2 bases from V and 6 from J; bases not matched to a gene: 6. In nucleotides, the CDR3 is TGTGCCAGCAGTTACCGTAGGACAGGGCGCGAGCAGTACTTC. Amino acids: CASSYRRTGREQYF.

This chain uses TRBV29-1 with TRBJ2-5; D gene uncertain. V lost 0 bases to trimming and J lost 5 bases, with 7 bases between them. Per the germline V gene, CDR1 is SQVTM and CDR2 is ANQGSEA. The CDR3 extends over 12 amino acids. The CDR3 nucleotides are TGCAGCGTTGAAGAACCCGGGGAGACCCAGTACTTC. Translation: CSVEEPGETQYF.

The CDR3 DNA reads TGTGCCAGCAGCTTAGTGCCCAAGGGGCAGGGCGGGGATACGCAGTATTTT. This translates into CASSLVPKGQGGDTQYF. This sequence joins TRBV7-6 and TRBJ2-3; D is perhaps TRBD1 or TRBD2 (5 bases each). CDR1 is SGHVS, CDR2 FNYEAQ, per germline. This CDR3 contains 17 residues. V was trimmed by 1 base and J by 6 bases, leaving 20 bases between them.

This clonotype was observed many times. The chain uses TRBV6-1 and TRBJ2-7; 10 bases are a match to TRBD2. J was trimmed by 3 bases and V by 4 bases; bases with no gene match: 6. Germline CDR1 is MNHNS and CDR2 is SASEGT. The CDR3 consists of 15 residues. The CDR3 sequence is CASSGTSGRFYEQYF. The DNA of the CDR3 is TGTGCCAGCAGTGGGACTAGCGGCCGGTTCTACGAGCAGTACTTC.

This chain uses TRBV6-5 with TRBJ2-7, with 11 positions matching TRBD2. This CDR3 region has 17 residues. Germline V gene data show CDR1 as MNHEY and CDR2 as SVGAGI. V dropped 0 bases and J dropped 3; count of bases not matched to a gene: 7. The DNA of the CDR3 is TGTGCCAGCAGTTACTCGACGGGACTAGCGGAAAACTACGAGCAGTACTTC. This codes for CASSYSTGLAENYEQYF.

This clonotype showed up many times. J is TRBJ1-2 and V is TRBV28; D is unclear. Trimming took off 5 bases at V and 4 bases at J, with 11 bases between the two ends. This CDR3 is built from 13 residues. CDR1 and CDR2 from the germline V gene are MDHEN and SYDVKM. CDR3 nucleotide sequence: TGTGCCAGCAGTAAAGACATTACCTATGGCTACACCTTC. The encoded protein is CASSKDITYGYTF.

This rearrangement joins TRBV7-8 to TRBJ1-6; D gene unclear. This CDR3 has 15 residues. Germline lookup yields CDR1 SGHVS and CDR2 FQNEAQ. The V end lost 2 bases, the J end lost 6 bases, and 11 bases lay between the germline ends. The CDR3 spells CASSLSGNLNSPLHF. CDR3 in DNA: TGTGCCAGCAGCTTATCGGGGAACCTTAATTCACCCCTCCACTTT.

This clonotype has a handful of counts. This sequence joins TRBV25-1 and TRBJ1-1; possible D gene TRBD1, 5 bases. Looked up from germline, CDR1 is MGHDK and CDR2 is SYGVNS. The CDR3 loop spans 13 amino acids. Trimming shortened V by 4 bases and J by 5 bases, and 11 bases separated the two germline ends. The CDR3 sequence is CASSVGDTTEAFF. In DNA, the CDR3 is TGTGCCAGCAGTGTGGGGGATACGACTGAAGCTTTCTTT.

In its sample, this clonotype was seen a few times. The chain joins TRBV27 to TRBJ1-6, with 11 bases fitting TRBD1. The CDR3 covers 19 residues. J gave up 0 bases and V 4 bases, and 8 bases lay outside the gene matches. Germline CDR1 reads MNHEY; CDR2 reads SMNVEV (reference sequence). CDR3 amino acids: CASSSRTGGQSSYNSPLHF. As DNA, the CDR3 is TGTGCCAGCAGTTCCCGGACAGGGGGCCAAAGCTCCTATAATTCACCCCTCCACTTT.

The chain uses TRBV12-3 or TRBV12-4 and TRBJ1-4; 9 positions agree with TRBD1. The trim removed 6 bases at V and 6 bases at J, leaving 14 bases unmatched. CDR3 length: 17 residues. CDR3: CASSPRAGQGLDEKLFF. The CDR3 coding sequence is TGTGCCAGCAGCCCCAGAGCGGGACAGGGTCTGGATGAAAAACTGTTTTTT.